The 16 T cell receptor beta chains below were found in one sample sequenced in a study of long-term antiretroviral therapy in people with HIV. immunoSEQ v3.0 was run at survey level. The protocol was immunoSEQ multiplex PCR, while the TCRdb copy is restricted to in-frame clones and leaves out a portion. The sample consists of 35,000 to 45,000 clones, roughly 88% of them appearing once. Sequencing was performed on unsorted PBMCs, taken 2.2 years after starting antiretroviral therapy. The receptors were gathered from a man younger than 35 with HIV.

The V and J genes are TRBV30 and TRBJ2-5; tentatively, D is TRBD1 or TRBD2 (5 bases each). The J call may be in error: the DNA end matches TRBJ2-7 better. Germline loops: CDR1 GTSNPN, CDR2 SVGIG (reference sequence). The CDR3 is 13 residues long. The CDR3 sequence: CAWSEQGPYEQYF. The CDR3 DNA is TGTGCCTGGAGTGAGCAGGGACCCTACGAGCAGTACTTC.

The gene calls are TRBV5-1 and TRBJ2-7; TRBD2 matches at 9 bases. Germline V gene data show CDR1 as SGHRS and CDR2 as YFSETQ. V lost 4 bases to trimming and J lost 0 bases; unmatched junction nucleotides: 5. CDR3 length: 15 residues. CDR3 DNA sequence: TGCGCCAGCAGCATACGGACTAGCGACTCCTACGAGCAGTACTTC. As protein: CASSIRTSDSYEQYF. Supplemented by reference TRBV5-1 and TRBJ2-7, the full variable domain reads KAGVTQTPRYLIKTRGQQVTLSCSPISGHRSVSWYQQTPGQGLQFLFEYFSETQRNKGNFPGRFSGRQFSNSRSEMNVSTLELGDSALYLCASSIRTSDSYEQYFGPGTRLTVT.

In its sample, this clone was seen once. The V gene is TRBV2, the J gene TRBJ2-3; TRBD2 is a possible D gene (6 bases). The germline V gene has CDR1 SNHLY and CDR2 FYNNEI. The CDR3 extends over 14 amino acids. Trimming cost V 4 bases and J 2 bases, with 10 bases left between them. The CDR3 is CASSAGDSTDTQYF. The CDR3 DNA reads as TGTGCCAGCAGTGCGGGGGACTCCACAGATACGCAGTATTTT.

This clone was observed a few times. The chain joins TRBV28 to TRBJ1-6; 8 nucleotides line up with TRBD1. V shed 7 bases, J shed 11 bases, and the junction held 13 bases outside the gene matches. CDR1 and CDR2 from the germline V gene are MDHEN and SYDVKM. The CDR3 is made up of 15 amino acids. The CDR3 DNA reads TGTGCCAGCAAACCTCCGGGACAGGCGGCAACACCCCTCCACTTT. Residues: CASKPPGQAATPLHF. The whole variable domain, filled in from reference TRBV28 and TRBJ1-6, reads DVKVTQSSRYLVKRTGEKVFLECVQDMDHENMFWYRQDPGLGLRLIYFSYDVKMKEKGDIPEGYSVSREKKERFSLILESASTNQTSMYLCASKPPGQAATPLHFGNGTRLTVT.

This rearrangement joins TRBV28 to TRBJ2-2, with 7 bases that match TRBD1. There are 16 residues in the CDR3. V dropped 6 bases and J dropped 3; count of bases not matched to a gene: 10. Germline-derived CDR1 and CDR2 are MDHEN and SYDVKM. CDR3 DNA: TGTGCCAGCAGCGGAATGGACAGGACTTACACCGGGGAGCTGTTTTTT. It specifies CASSGMDRTYTGELFF.

Points on this clone: At the DNA level, this CDR3 is encoded by other sequences in the same sample as well. This chain joins TRBV9 and TRBJ1-4, with 9 bases fitting TRBD1. J lost 7 bases, V lost 2 bases, and 6 bases had no gene match. The CDR3 is 15 amino acids. Germline CDR1 is SGDLS and CDR2 is YYNGEE. The CDR3 coding sequence is TGTGCCAGCAGCGTTGGGGGACAGGGCGGTGAAAAACTGTTTTTT. It yields the protein CASSVGGQGGEKLFF.

The chain recombines TRBV9 with TRBJ1-1; no firm D call. Germline V gene sequence: CDR1 SGDLS, CDR2 YYNGEE. The V end was cut by 6 bases, the J end by 1 base, with 13 bases between. CDR3 length: 14 amino acids. CDR3: CASTRSLTNTEAFF. DNA of the CDR3: TGTGCCAGCACCCGGTCTTTAACGAACACTGAAGCTTTCTTT.

V usage is TRBV9 and J usage is TRBJ2-6; the D is unclear. This CDR3 is 16 amino acids long. Germline values: CDR1 SGDLS, CDR2 YYNGEE. V dropped 0 bases and J dropped 0 bases, with 7 bases sitting between them. This CDR3 is CASSVGWSSGANVLTF. In DNA form, the CDR3 reads TGTGCCAGCAGCGTAGGCTGGAGCTCTGGGGCCAACGTCCTGACTTTC.

The CDR3: CASRGTVLPGELFF. In DNA, the CDR3 is TGTGCCAGCAGGGGGACAGTTCTTCCCGGGGAGCTGTTTTTT. The rearrangement uses TRBV7-9 and TRBJ2-2, with TRBD1 identical over 7 bases. The germline CDR1 and CDR2 sequences are SEHNR and FQNEAQ (reference sequence). V dropped 6 bases and J dropped 6; count of bases not matched to a gene: 7. The CDR3 totals 14 residues.

This clone was detected only once. This rearrangement joins TRBV5-5 to TRBJ2-4; no firm D call. Trimming pared 4 bases from V and 0 bases from J, leaving 14 bases between. The germline gives CDR1 SGHKS, CDR2 YYEKEE (reference sequence). This CDR3 contains 16 residues. Here the CDR3 reads CASSDRKILAKNIQYF. CDR3 coding DNA: TGTGCCAGCAGCGACCGAAAGATACTAGCCAAAAACATTCAGTACTTC.

V is TRBV6-6 and J is TRBJ2-1; possible D gene TRBD1, 5 bases. V was trimmed by 1 base and J by 9 bases, leaving 13 bases between them. Germline loops: CDR1 MNHNY, CDR2 SVGAGI (reference sequence). The CDR3 extends over 14 amino acids. CDR3 sequence: CASSYFQGVSEQFF. CDR3 in DNA: TGTGCCAGCAGTTACTTCCAAGGGGTGAGTGAGCAGTTCTTC.

The chain recombines TRBV4-1 with TRBJ1-2, with 9 bases matching TRBD1. CDR3 size: 16 residues. Germline assignment: CDR1 MGHRA and CDR2 YSYEKL. V was pared by 2 bases and J by 5 bases, with 9 bases of the junction left unmatched. For the CDR3, the DNA is TGCGCCAGCAGCCAATCTTTCCGGGACAGGGCTTATGGCTACACCTTC. This encodes CASSQSFRDRAYGYTF.

The table lists this clone with a count of one. The chain uses TRBV7-2 and TRBJ2-5; no clear D gene. The germline V gene has CDR1 SGHTA and CDR2 FQGNSA. The CDR3 has 14 amino acids. The germline V and J ends were trimmed by 5 bases and 1 base, with 11 bases remaining between them. The CDR3 protein is CASSLMGTQETQYF. As DNA, the CDR3 is TGTGCCAGCAGCCTCATGGGAACCCAAGAGACCCAGTACTTC. The complete variable domain, with remaining parts taken from reference TRBV7-2 and TRBJ2-5, reads GAGVSQSPSNKVTEKGKDVELRCDPISGHTALYWYRQSLGQGLEFLIYFQGNSAPDKSGLPSDRFSAERTGGSVSTLTIQRTQQEDSAVYLCASSLMGTQETQYFGPGTRLLVL.

The chain couples TRBV27 to TRBJ2-7, with a tentative D call TRBD2 (6 bases). The V end was cut by 5 bases, the J end by 5 bases, with 10 bases between. The germline V gene has CDR1 MNHEY and CDR2 SMNVEV (reference sequence). The CDR3 loop spans 12 amino acids. The CDR3 region is CASSNPGDEQYF. The CDR3 DNA reads as TGTGCCAGCAGTAACCCGGGGGACGAGCAGTACTTC.

The genes are TRBV27 and TRBJ2-1, with D unclear. The germline gives CDR1 MNHEY, CDR2 SMNVEV (reference sequence). This CDR3 spans 13 amino acids. Trimming cost V 3 bases and J 5 bases, with 8 bases left between them. The CDR3 region is CASSFGADNEQFF. Here the CDR3 DNA reads TGTGCCAGCAGTTTCGGTGCGGACAATGAGCAGTTCTTC.

This clone was recorded once. V gene TRBV23-1 combines with J gene TRBJ1-1; D gene uncertain. TRBV23-1 is given ORF status, its function remaining uncertain. The CDR3 length is 11 residues. V was pared by 9 bases and J by 5 bases, with 10 bases between. CDR3 nucleotide sequence: TGCGCCAGAGTCTCGGATACTGAAGCTTTCTTT. Translation gives CARVSDTEAFF.